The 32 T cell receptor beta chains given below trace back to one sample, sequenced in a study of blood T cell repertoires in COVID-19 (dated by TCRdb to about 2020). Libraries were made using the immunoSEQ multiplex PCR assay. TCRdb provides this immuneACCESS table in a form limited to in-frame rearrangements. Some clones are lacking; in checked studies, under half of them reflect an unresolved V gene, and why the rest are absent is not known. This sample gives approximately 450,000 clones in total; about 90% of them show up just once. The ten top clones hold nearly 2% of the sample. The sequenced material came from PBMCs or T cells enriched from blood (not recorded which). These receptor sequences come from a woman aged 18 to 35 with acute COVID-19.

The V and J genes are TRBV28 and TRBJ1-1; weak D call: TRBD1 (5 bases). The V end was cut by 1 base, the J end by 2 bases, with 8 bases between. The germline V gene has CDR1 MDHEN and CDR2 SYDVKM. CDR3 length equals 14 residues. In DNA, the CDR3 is TGTGCCAGCAGTTTATCGGGGGATAACACTGAAGCTTTCTTT. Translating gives CASSLSGDNTEAFF.

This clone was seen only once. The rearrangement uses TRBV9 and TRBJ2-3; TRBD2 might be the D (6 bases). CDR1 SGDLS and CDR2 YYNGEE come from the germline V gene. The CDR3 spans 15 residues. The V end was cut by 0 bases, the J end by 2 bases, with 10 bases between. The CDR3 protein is CASSVDAGLTDTQYF. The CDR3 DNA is TGTGCCAGCAGCGTAGATGCGGGACTCACAGATACGCAGTATTTT.

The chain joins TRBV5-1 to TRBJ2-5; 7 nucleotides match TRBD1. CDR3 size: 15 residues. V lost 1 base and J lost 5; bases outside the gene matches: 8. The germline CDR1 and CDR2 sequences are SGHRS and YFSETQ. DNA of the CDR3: TGCGCCAGCAGCTTGCAAACAGGGGATTCGGAGACCCAGTACTTC. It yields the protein CASSLQTGDSETQYF.

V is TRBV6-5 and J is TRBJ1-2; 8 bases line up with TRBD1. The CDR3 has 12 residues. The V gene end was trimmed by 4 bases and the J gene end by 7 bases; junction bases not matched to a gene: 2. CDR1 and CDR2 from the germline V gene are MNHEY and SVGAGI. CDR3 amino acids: CASSSTGAGYTF. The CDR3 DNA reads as TGTGCCAGCAGTTCGACAGGGGCTGGCTACACCTTC.

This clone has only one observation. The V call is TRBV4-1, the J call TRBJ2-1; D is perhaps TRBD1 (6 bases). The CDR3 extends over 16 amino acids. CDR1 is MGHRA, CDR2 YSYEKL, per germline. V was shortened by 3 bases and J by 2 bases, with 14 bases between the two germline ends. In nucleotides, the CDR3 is TGCGCCAGCAGCCACGGAACAGGGTTGGCCTACAATGAGCAGTTCTTC. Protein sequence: CASSHGTGLAYNEQFF.

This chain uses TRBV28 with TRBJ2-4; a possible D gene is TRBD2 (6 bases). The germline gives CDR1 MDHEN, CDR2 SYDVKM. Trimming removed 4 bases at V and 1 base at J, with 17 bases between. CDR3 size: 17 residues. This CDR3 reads CASSSLAEGWAKNIQYF. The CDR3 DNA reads TGTGCCAGCAGTTCTCTGGCGGAGGGATGGGCCAAAAACATTCAGTACTTC.

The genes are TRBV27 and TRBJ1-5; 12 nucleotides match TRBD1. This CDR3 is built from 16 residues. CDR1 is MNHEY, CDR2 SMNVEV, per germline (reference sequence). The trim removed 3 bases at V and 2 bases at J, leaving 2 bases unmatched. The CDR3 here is CASSLGQGAGNQPQHF. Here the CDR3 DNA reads TGTGCCAGCAGTTTGGGACAGGGGGCCGGCAATCAGCCCCAGCATTTT.

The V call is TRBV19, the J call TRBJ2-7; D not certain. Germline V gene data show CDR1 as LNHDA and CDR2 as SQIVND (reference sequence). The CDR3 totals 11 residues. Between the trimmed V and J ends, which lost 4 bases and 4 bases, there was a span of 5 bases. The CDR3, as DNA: TGTGCCAGTAGTAACGGGTACGAGCAGTACTTC. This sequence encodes CASSNGYEQYF.

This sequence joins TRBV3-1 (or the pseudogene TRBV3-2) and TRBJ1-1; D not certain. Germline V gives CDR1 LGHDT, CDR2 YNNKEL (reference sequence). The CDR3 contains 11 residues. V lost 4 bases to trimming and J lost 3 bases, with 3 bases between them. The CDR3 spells CASSPDTEAFF. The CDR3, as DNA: TGTGCCAGCAGCCCAGACACTGAAGCTTTCTTT.

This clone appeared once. The DNA for the CDR3 is TGCAGCGTTGAAGCCCCGAACAGGGGGCGGGATGGCTACACCTTC. Its protein is CSVEAPNRGRDGYTF. The rearrangement links TRBV29-1 to TRBJ1-2, with 9 bases matching TRBD1. Losses at the gene ends were 1 base for V and 6 bases for J; bases not matched to a gene: 9. The CDR3 length is 15 residues. The germline V gene encodes CDR1 SQVTM and CDR2 ANQGSEA.

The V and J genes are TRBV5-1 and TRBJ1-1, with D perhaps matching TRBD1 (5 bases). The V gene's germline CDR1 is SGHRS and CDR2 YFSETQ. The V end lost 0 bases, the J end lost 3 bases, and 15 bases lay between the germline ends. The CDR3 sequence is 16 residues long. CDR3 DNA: TGCGCCAGCAGCTTGGCTGGTCGGGAGGGGCACACTGAAGCTTTCTTT. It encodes CASSLAGREGHTEAFF.

Here the CDR3 DNA reads TGTGCCAGCAGCTTAGCTGGCGGATTCACCGGGGAGCTGTTTTTT. Its translation is CASSLAGGFTGELFF. This rearrangement joins TRBV11-3 to TRBJ2-2; unclear D gene. Per germline, CDR1 SGHNT and CDR2 YENEEA. The CDR3 loop spans 15 amino acids. With 1 base removed from V and 4 bases from J, the gap between germline ends came to 10 bases.

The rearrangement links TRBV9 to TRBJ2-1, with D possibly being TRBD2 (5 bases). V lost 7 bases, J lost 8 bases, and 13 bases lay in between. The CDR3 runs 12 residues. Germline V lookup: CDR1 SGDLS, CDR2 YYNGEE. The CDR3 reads CASSVGMDEQFF. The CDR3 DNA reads TGTGCCAGCTCTGTCGGGATGGATGAGCAGTTCTTC.

The chain's CDR3 is CASSQNFEKLFF. The CDR3 region has the DNA TGTGCCAGTAGTCAAAACTTCGAGAAACTGTTTTTT. This sequence joins TRBV19 and TRBJ1-4; D not certain. The CDR3 runs 12 residues. Trimming cost V 5 bases and J 11 bases, with 12 bases left between them. In germline, CDR1 is LNHDA, CDR2 SQIVND (reference sequence).

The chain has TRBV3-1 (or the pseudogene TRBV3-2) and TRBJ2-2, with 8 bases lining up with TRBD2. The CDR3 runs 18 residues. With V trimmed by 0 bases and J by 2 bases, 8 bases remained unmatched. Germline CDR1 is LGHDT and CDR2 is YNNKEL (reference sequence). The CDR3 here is CASSQEITSGPNTGELFF. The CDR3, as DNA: TGTGCCAGCAGCCAAGAGATTACTAGCGGACCTAACACCGGGGAGCTGTTTTTT.

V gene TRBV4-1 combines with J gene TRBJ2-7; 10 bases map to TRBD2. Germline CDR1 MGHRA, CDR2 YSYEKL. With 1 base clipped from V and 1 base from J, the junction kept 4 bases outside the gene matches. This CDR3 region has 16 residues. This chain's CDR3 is CASSQGVSGGSYEQYF. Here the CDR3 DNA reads TGCGCCAGCAGCCAAGGCGTTAGCGGGGGGTCCTACGAGCAGTACTTC.

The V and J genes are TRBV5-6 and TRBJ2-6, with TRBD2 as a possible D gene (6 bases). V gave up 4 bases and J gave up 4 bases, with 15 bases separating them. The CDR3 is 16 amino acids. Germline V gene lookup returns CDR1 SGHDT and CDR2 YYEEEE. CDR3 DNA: TGTGCCAGCAGCCTAGGTGGGACTTCCGGGGCCAACGTCCTGACTTTC. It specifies CASSLGGTSGANVLTF.

In DNA form, the CDR3 reads TGTGCCAGCAGCGCGGGGGGGCCTTACTACAATGAGCAGTTCTTC. Protein sequence: CASSAGGPYYNEQFF. This sequence joins TRBV9 and TRBJ2-1; TRBD2 agrees at 8 bases. Germline CDR1 reads SGDLS; CDR2 reads YYNGEE. The V gene end was trimmed by 3 bases and the J gene end by 3 bases; junction bases not matched to a gene: 5. The CDR3 spans 15 residues.

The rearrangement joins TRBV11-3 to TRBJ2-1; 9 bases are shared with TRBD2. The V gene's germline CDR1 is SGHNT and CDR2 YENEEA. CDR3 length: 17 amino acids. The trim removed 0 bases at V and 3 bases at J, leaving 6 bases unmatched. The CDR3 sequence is CASSLDVAGEGYNEQFF. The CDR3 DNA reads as TGTGCCAGCAGCTTAGATGTAGCGGGAGAGGGCTACAATGAGCAGTTCTTC.

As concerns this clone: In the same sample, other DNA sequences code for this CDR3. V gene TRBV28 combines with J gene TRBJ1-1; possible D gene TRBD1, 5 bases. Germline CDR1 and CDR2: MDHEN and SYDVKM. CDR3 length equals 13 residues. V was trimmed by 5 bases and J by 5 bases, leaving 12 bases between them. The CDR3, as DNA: TGTGCCAGCAGTCCCACCGGGGGGACTGAAGCTTTCTTT. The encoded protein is CASSPTGGTEAFF.

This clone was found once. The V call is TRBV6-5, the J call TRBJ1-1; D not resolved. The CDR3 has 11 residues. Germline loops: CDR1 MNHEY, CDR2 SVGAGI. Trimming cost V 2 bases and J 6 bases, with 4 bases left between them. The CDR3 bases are TGTGCCAGCAGTTACGGCCCTGAAGCTTTCTTT. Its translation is CASSYGPEAFF.

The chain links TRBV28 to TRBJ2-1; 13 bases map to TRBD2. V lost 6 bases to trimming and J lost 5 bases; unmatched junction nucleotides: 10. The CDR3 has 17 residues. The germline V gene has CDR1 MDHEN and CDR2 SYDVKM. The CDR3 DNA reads TGTGCCAGCAGACTTATGACCGGGACTAGCGGGAACAATGAGCAGTTCTTC. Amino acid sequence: CASRLMTGTSGNNEQFF. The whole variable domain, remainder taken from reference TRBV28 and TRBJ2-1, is DVKVTQSSRYLVKRTGEKVFLECVQDMDHENMFWYRQDPGLGLRLIYFSYDVKMKEKGDIPEGYSVSREKKERFSLILESASTNQTSMYLCASRLMTGTSGNNEQFFGPGTRLTVL.

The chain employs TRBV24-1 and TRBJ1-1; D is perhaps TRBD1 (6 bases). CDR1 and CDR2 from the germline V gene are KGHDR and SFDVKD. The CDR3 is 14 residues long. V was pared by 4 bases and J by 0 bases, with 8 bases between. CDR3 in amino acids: CATSEGALNTEAFF. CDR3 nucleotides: TGTGCCACCAGTGAGGGGGCGCTGAACACTGAAGCTTTCTTT.

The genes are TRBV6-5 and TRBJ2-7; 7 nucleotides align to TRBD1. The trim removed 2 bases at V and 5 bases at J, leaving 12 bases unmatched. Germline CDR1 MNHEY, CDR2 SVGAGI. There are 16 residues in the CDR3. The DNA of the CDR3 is TGTGCCAGCAGTTACCCCGGACAGGAGAATAGGGACGAGCAGTACTTC. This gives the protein CASSYPGQENRDEQYF.

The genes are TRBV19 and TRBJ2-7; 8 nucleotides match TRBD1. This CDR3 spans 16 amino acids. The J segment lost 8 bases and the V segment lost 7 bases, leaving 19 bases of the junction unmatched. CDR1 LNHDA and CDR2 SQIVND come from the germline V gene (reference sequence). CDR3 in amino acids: CASIIPCGQGYFKQYF. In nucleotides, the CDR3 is TGTGCCAGTATCATACCCTGTGGACAGGGCTATTTTAAGCAGTACTTC.

CDR3 bases: TGTGCCAGCAGGCAGGAGGGGGGCTACACCTTC. Its translation is CASRQEGGYTF. The rearrangement uses TRBV2 and TRBJ1-2; tentatively, D is TRBD1 (5 bases). Germline-derived CDR1 and CDR2 are SNHLY and FYNNEI. The CDR3 covers 11 residues. Between the trimmed V and J ends, which lost 6 bases and 8 bases, there was a span of 10 bases.

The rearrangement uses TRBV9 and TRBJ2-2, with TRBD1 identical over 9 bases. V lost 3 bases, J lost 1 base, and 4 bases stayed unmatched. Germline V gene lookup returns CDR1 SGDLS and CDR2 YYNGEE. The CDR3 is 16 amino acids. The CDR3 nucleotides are TGTGCCAGCAGCGCCCACAGGGGGCAGAACACCGGGGAGCTGTTTTTT. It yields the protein CASSAHRGQNTGELFF.

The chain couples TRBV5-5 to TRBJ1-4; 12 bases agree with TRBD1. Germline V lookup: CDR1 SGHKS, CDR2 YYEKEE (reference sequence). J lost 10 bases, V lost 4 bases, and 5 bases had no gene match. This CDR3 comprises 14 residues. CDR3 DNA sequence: TGTGCCAGCAGCATAGGGACAGGGGGCGGAAAACTGTTTTTT. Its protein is CASSIGTGGGKLFF.

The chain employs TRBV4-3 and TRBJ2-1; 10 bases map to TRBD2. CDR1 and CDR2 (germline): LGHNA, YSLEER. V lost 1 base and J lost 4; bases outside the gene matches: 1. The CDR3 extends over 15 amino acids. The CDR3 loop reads CASSQVAGGYNEQFF. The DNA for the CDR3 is TGCGCCAGCAGCCAAGTAGCGGGAGGATACAATGAGCAGTTCTTC.

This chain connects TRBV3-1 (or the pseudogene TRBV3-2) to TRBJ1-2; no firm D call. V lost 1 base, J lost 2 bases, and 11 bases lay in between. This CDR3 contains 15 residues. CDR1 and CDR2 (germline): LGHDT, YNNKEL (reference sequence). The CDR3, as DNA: TGTGCCAGCAGCCAAGGGTTGTACAGCAACTATGGCTACACCTTC. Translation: CASSQGLYSNYGYTF.

The CDR3: CASSPRAYNEQFF. The DNA for the CDR3 is TGTGCCAGCAGCCCCCGGGCCTACAATGAGCAGTTCTTC. The chain combines TRBV9 with TRBJ2-1, with D unresolved. This CDR3 contains 13 residues. The V gene's germline CDR1 is SGDLS and CDR2 YYNGEE. V shed 4 bases and J shed 2 bases, with 7 bases lying between them.

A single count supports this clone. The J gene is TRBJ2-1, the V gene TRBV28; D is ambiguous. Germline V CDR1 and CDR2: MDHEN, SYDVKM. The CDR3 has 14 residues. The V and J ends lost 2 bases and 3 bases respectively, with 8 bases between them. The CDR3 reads CASSLAVFYNEQFF. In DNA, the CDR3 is TGTGCCAGCAGTTTAGCGGTATTCTACAATGAGCAGTTCTTC.